What follows describes a single TCR beta chain. The CDR3 is 18 residues long. CDR1 and CDR2 (germline): LNHDA, SQIVND (reference sequence). The germline V and J ends were trimmed by 1 base and 3 bases, with 20 bases remaining between them. Assay used: immunoSEQ multiplex PCR; TCRdb lists only in-frame clones, some missing. Of some 130,000 clones detected, about 92% appear once; the ten largest clones hold about 1.7%. The source of the sample is a study of control samples from healthy donors and cancer patients. This TCR was recovered from a man aged 45-65 years with head and neck cancer. The chain has TRBV19 and TRBJ2-3, with unresolved D. The sample comprised PBMCs. CDR3 loop: CASSIGVPTRPMTDTQYF. The CDR3 bases are TGTGCCAGTAGTATAGGGGTACCGACACGTCCGATGACAGATACGCAGTATTTT.